This T cell receptor beta chain was observed in a study of cytomegalovirus exposure and HLA in healthy donors. Regarding the study as a whole: Within the approximately 110 validation repertoires, first-cohort TCR clusters tended to co-occur, according to a later analysis. Across donors, most TCRs were seen rarely, yet some public ones were widespread.

Turning to this clone: Its antigen is currently unknown.

Data came from immunoSEQ multiplex PCR; TCRdb stores just in-frame clones and leaves some out. The profile covers 95,000 to 150,000 clones, with more than 75% appearing a single time and around 6% taken by the ten largest. Germline loops: CDR1 SGHTA, CDR2 FQGNSA. The CDR3 loop spans 14 amino acids. V gave up 5 bases and J gave up 2 bases; unmatched junction bases: 3. The J gene is TRBJ2-7, the V gene TRBV7-2; 10 bases align to TRBD2. The source material was PBMCs. The clonotype comes from a woman between 18 and 29 years old in good health and CMV-seropositive. The chain's CDR3 is CASSPGTSAYEQYF. The CDR3 DNA follows: TGTGCCAGCAGCCCAGGGACTAGCGCCTACGAGCAGTACTTC.